Listed here are 31 T cell receptor beta chains from one sample, sequenced in a study of T cell responses to AZD1222 COVID-19 vaccine. Clones were read by immunoSEQ multiplex PCR, and TCRdb kept only the in-frame ones, dropping some. The sample shows about 160,000 clones, around nine tenths of them seen only once. The specimen comprised peripheral blood, sampled on day 0 of AZD1222 vaccination. These receptors were obtained from an adult in good health.

The V gene is TRBV13, the J gene TRBJ2-3, with D possibly TRBD2 on 5 matching bases. CDR3 size: 15 residues. The V gene's germline CDR1 is PRHDT and CDR2 FYEKMQ (reference sequence). V lost 5 bases, J lost 4 bases, and 16 bases lay in between. The CDR3, as DNA: TGTGCCAGCAGCCCCGCCGGGGTTGAAGCAGATACGCAGTATTTT. Protein sequence: CASSPAGVEADTQYF.

The gene calls are TRBV9 and TRBJ1-2; perhaps TRBD1 as D (5 bases). In germline, CDR1 is SGDLS, CDR2 YYNGEE. This CDR3 has 14 amino acids. V was pared by 3 bases and J by 6 bases, with 15 bases between. CDR3 DNA sequence: TGTGCCAGCAGCGACCTCGGGACTTCAGATGGCTACACCTTC. Translating it yields CASSDLGTSDGYTF.

V is TRBV10-3 and J is TRBJ2-2, with 9 bases fitting TRBD1. This CDR3 contains 16 residues. The junction had 4 bases not matched to a gene; V was cut back by 3 bases and J by 2 bases. Germline CDR1 is ENHRY and CDR2 is SYGVKD. The CDR3 region has the DNA TGTGCCATCAGTGATCGACAGGGGGTAAACACCGGGGAGCTGTTTTTT. Amino acid sequence: CAISDRQGVNTGELFF.

V gene TRBV25-1 combines with J gene TRBJ2-5; 7 nucleotides align to TRBD2. The CDR3 totals 12 residues. Germline trimming cut 6 bases from V and 6 bases from J; bases unmatched to any gene: 4. In germline, CDR1 is MGHDK, CDR2 SYGVNS. The CDR3 spells CASRGGTQTQYF. The CDR3 bases are TGTGCCAGCAGGGGGGGGACCCAGACCCAGTACTTC.

The chain is built from TRBV28 and TRBJ1-5; unclear D gene. CDR1 is MDHEN and CDR2 is SYDVKM in the germline V gene. There are 14 residues in the CDR3. V was trimmed by 4 bases and J by 3 bases, leaving 10 bases between them. The CDR3 coding sequence is TGTGCCAGCAGTTACAGCATTGACAATCAGCCCCAGCATTTT. Protein product: CASSYSIDNQPQHF.

This clone was observed a single time. V is TRBV3-1 (or the pseudogene TRBV3-2) and J is TRBJ1-1, with D unresolved. Germline V lookup: CDR1 LGHDT, CDR2 YNNKEL (reference sequence). Trimming removed 8 bases at V and 1 base at J, with 8 bases between. The CDR3 runs 12 residues. The CDR3 nucleotides read TGTGCCAGCGGGTGGTGGAACACTGAAGCTTTCTTT. Translation: CASGWWNTEAFF.

The chain links TRBV7-9 to TRBJ1-6; TRBD1 might be the D (5 bases). V lost 10 bases, J lost 5 bases, and 12 bases lay in between. Germline CDR1 SEHNR, CDR2 FQNEAQ (reference sequence). The CDR3 spans 13 residues. CDR3 sequence (DNA): TGTGCCACTGGGGCAGAGAATAATTCACCCCTCCACTTT. This translates into CATGAENNSPLHF.

The chain couples TRBV19 to TRBJ1-5, with D perhaps TRBD1 (5 bases). Looked up from germline, CDR1 is LNHDA and CDR2 is SQIVND (reference sequence). The CDR3 consists of 18 residues. Trimming took 3 bases from V and 2 from J, leaving 20 bases between them. CDR3 loop: CASSIYIGATQGNQPQHF. As DNA, the CDR3 is TGTGCCAGTAGTATTTATATTGGGGCTACACAGGGCAATCAGCCCCAGCATTTT. The variable domain in full, completed from reference TRBV19 and TRBJ1-5, reads DGGITQSPKYLFRKEGQNVTLSCEQNLNHDAMYWYRQDPGQGLRLIYYSQIVNDFQKGDIAEGYSVSREKKESFPLTVTSAQKNPTAFYLCASSIYIGATQGNQPQHFGDGTRLSIL.

This clone was observed a single time. V and J are TRBV6-2 or TRBV6-3 and TRBJ2-7, with D unclear. The germline V gene has CDR1 MNHEY and CDR2 SVGEGT. V lost 0 bases, J lost 4 bases, and 4 bases lay in between. This CDR3 region has 12 residues. CDR3 coding DNA: TGTGCCAGCAGTTACTCTCATTACGAGCAGTACTTC. Translation gives CASSYSHYEQYF.

The chain is built from TRBV5-1 and TRBJ2-1; no firm D call. CDR1 is SGHRS, CDR2 YFSETQ, per germline. The CDR3 totals 13 residues. V lost 0 bases, J lost 4 bases, and 5 bases lay in between. The CDR3: CASSLGVYNEQFF. DNA of the CDR3: TGCGCCAGCAGCTTGGGTGTTTACAATGAGCAGTTCTTC.

The chain carries TRBV5-1 and TRBJ2-3; 9 bases line up with TRBD2. This CDR3 region has 18 residues. The germline V gene has CDR1 SGHRS and CDR2 YFSETQ. The trim removed 2 bases at V and 0 bases at J, leaving 10 bases unmatched. The CDR3 spells CASSFKAGGQPSTDTQYF. Here the CDR3 DNA reads TGCGCCAGCAGCTTTAAAGCGGGGGGTCAACCTAGCACAGATACGCAGTATTTT.

This clone was seen a few times. The chain combines TRBV27 with TRBJ1-1; D perhaps matches TRBD1 (6 bases). V was pared by 8 bases and J by 0 bases, with 16 bases between. The CDR3 runs to 15 residues. From germline, CDR1 is MNHEY and CDR2 SMNVEV (reference sequence). The chain's CDR3 is CASRRTATMNTEAFF. The DNA of the CDR3 is TGTGCCAGCCGAAGGACAGCCACAATGAACACTGAAGCTTTCTTT.

This chain links TRBV11-3 with TRBJ1-1, with unresolved D. In germline, CDR1 is SGHNT, CDR2 YENEEA. The CDR3 sequence is 13 residues long. V lost 5 bases and J lost 1, with 8 bases in between. The CDR3 region is CASSVLGNTEAFF. The CDR3 DNA reads as TGTGCCAGCAGCGTGCTGGGGAACACTGAAGCTTTCTTT.

The rearrangement links TRBV7-6 to TRBJ2-3; no firm D call. This CDR3 is built from 15 residues. Trimming took off 4 bases at V and 2 bases at J, with 13 bases between the two ends. Germline CDR1 SGHVS, CDR2 FNYEAQ. DNA for the CDR3: TGTGCCAGCAGCTCGAACTCCCAGGACACAGATACGCAGTATTTT. This codes for CASSSNSQDTDTQYF.

The chain carries TRBV19 and TRBJ1-6, with D possibly TRBD1 on 5 matching bases. The CDR3 sequence is 13 residues long. The germline V gene encodes CDR1 LNHDA and CDR2 SQIVND (reference sequence). Between the trimmed V and J ends, which lost 5 bases and 8 bases, there was a span of 10 bases. The CDR3 protein is CASSVGGYSPLHF. In DNA, the CDR3 is TGTGCCAGTAGTGTTGGGGGGTATTCACCCCTCCACTTT.

The chain employs TRBV3-1 (or the pseudogene TRBV3-2) and TRBJ2-1; 7 bases map to TRBD2. The CDR3 sequence is 17 residues long. Germline V gives CDR1 LGHDT, CDR2 YNNKEL (reference sequence). Losses at the gene ends were 1 base for V and 8 bases for J; bases not matched to a gene: 14. CDR3 residues: CASSQVHSTSKKDEQFF. The CDR3 bases are TGTGCCAGCAGCCAAGTTCATTCGACTAGCAAAAAGGATGAGCAGTTCTTC.

There are a few counts of this clone. The chain uses TRBV5-1 and TRBJ2-1, with D unresolved. Trimming cost V 4 bases and J 9 bases, with 11 bases left between them. The CDR3 contains 12 residues. Germline V gene lookup returns CDR1 SGHRS and CDR2 YFSETQ. The CDR3 nucleotides are TGCGCCAGCAGCCTGAGGAGATCTGAGCAGTTCTTC. Residues: CASSLRRSEQFF.

The V gene is TRBV7-8, the J gene TRBJ2-2, with 13 bases lining up with TRBD2. The trim removed 2 bases at V and 5 bases at J, leaving 5 bases unmatched. CDR1 SGHVS and CDR2 FQNEAQ come from the germline V gene. The CDR3 is made up of 17 amino acids. The CDR3 nucleotides read TGTGCCAGCAGCTTACCGGGACTAGCGGGAAGAACCGGGGAGCTGTTTTTT. It encodes CASSLPGLAGRTGELFF.

The rearrangement joins TRBV7-2 to TRBJ2-7; D unclear. CDR1 and CDR2 (germline): SGHTA, FQGNSA. Trimming stripped 1 base from V and 2 bases from J, with 9 bases between. The CDR3 is 14 residues long. CDR3 bases: TGTGCCAGCAGCTTAGATTTCGAAACCTACGAGCAGTACTTC. The encoded protein is CASSLDFETYEQYF.

This clone came up a few times. At one end the junction does not follow the germline gene, possibly because of a read error. The chain carries TRBV6-5 and TRBJ1-6; no definite D call. CDR1 MNHEY and CDR2 SVGAGI come from the germline V gene. The CDR3 is 14 amino acids. The DNA of the CDR3 is TGTGCCAGCCAGGAGGGAGCCCCCGATTCCCCCCTCCACTTT. Translating it yields CASQEGAPDSPLHF.

The chain joins TRBV5-1 to TRBJ1-1; D call uncertain. The CDR3 runs 14 residues. Trimming pared 0 bases from V and 5 bases from J, leaving 11 bases between. CDR1 SGHRS and CDR2 YFSETQ come from the germline V gene. The CDR3 is CASSLDGVGTEAFF. CDR3 nucleotide sequence: TGCGCCAGCAGCTTGGATGGGGTTGGGACTGAAGCTTTCTTT.

CDR3 loop: CASSYEGDEQFF. The CDR3 region has the DNA TGTGCCAGCAGTTACGAGGGGGATGAGCAGTTCTTC. The V and J genes are TRBV6-2 or TRBV6-3 and TRBJ2-1, with D perhaps TRBD1 (6 bases). Per the germline V gene, CDR1 is MNHEY and CDR2 is SVGEGT. The V end lost 2 bases, the J end lost 8 bases, and 7 bases lay between the germline ends. The length of the CDR3 is 12 residues.

The chain combines TRBV6-6 with TRBJ2-3; D not resolved. This CDR3 region has 12 residues. Germline V gives CDR1 MNHNY, CDR2 SVGAGI (reference sequence). The V and J ends lost 0 bases and 6 bases respectively, with 4 bases between them. DNA for the CDR3: TGTGCCAGCAGTTACTCTCCCGATACGCAGTATTTT. Encoded protein: CASSYSPDTQYF.

The chain is built from TRBV12-5 and TRBJ2-7; TRBD1 matches at 10 bases. Germline-derived CDR1 and CDR2 are LGHNT and FRNRAP. This CDR3 region has 17 residues. V shed 1 base, J shed 1 base, and the junction held 7 bases outside the gene matches. In DNA, the CDR3 is TGTGCTAGTGGTTTGGCCAGGCCGGGACAGGGGTCCTACGAGCAGTACTTC. Translating gives CASGLARPGQGSYEQYF.

This rearrangement joins TRBV12-5 to TRBJ2-7, with D possibly matching TRBD2 (6 bases). The germline CDR1 and CDR2 sequences are LGHNT and FRNRAP. This CDR3 contains 16 residues. Trimming removed 8 bases at V and 4 bases at J, with 24 bases between. The CDR3 is CASSETAGRVRYEQYF. CDR3 DNA: TGTGCTAGTTCCGAGACAGCGGGCAGGGTCCGATACGAGCAGTACTTC.

The chain employs TRBV4-3 and TRBJ2-1; 9 bases map to TRBD2. The CDR3 sequence is 16 residues long. Germline assignment: CDR1 LGHNA and CDR2 YSLEER. The V and J ends lost 1 base and 5 bases, in that order; junction bases with no gene match: 6. CDR3 nucleotide sequence: TGCGCCAGCAGCCAAGCTCCAGCGGGGGGCCACAATGAGCAGTTCTTC. Translated, it gives CASSQAPAGGHNEQFF.

V usage is TRBV12-3 or TRBV12-4 and J usage is TRBJ2-1; D possibly matches TRBD1 or TRBD2 (5 bases each). Trimming took 7 bases from V and 6 from J, leaving 13 bases between them. This CDR3 comprises 13 residues. The chain's CDR3 is CASTSGRGNEQFF. In nucleotides, the CDR3 is TGTGCCAGCACCTCGGGAAGGGGCAATGAGCAGTTCTTC.

This clone was detected once. The chain's CDR3 is CASSQDIDRPATF. The CDR3 nucleotides read TGCGCCAGCAGCCAAGATATCGACAGGCCCGCCACCTTC. The V and J genes are TRBV4-3 and TRBJ1-2; TRBD1 is a possible D gene (6 bases). Germline V lookup: CDR1 LGHNA, CDR2 YSLEER. V lost 0 bases to trimming and J lost 13 bases, with 15 bases between them. The CDR3 length is 13 residues.

The chain carries TRBV2 and TRBJ1-1, with D possibly being TRBD1 (6 bases). Germline values: CDR1 SNHLY, CDR2 FYNNEI. This CDR3 has 13 residues. V lost 9 bases to trimming and J lost 4 bases, with 15 bases between them. The DNA of the CDR3 is TGTGCCAGAAGGGACGGGGGGGCCACTGAAGCTTTCTTT. Its translation: CARRDGGATEAFF.

The gene calls are TRBV9 and TRBJ2-1; TRBD2 matches at 7 bases. J gave up 8 bases and V 3 bases, and 8 bases lay outside the gene matches. Germline-derived CDR1 and CDR2 are SGDLS and YYNGEE. The CDR3 totals 14 residues. CDR3 region: CASSEWRGRDEQFF. CDR3 in DNA: TGTGCCAGCAGCGAATGGAGAGGGAGGGATGAGCAGTTCTTC.

The chain recombines TRBV6-5 with TRBJ1-5; tentative D call: TRBD1 (5 bases). The V gene lost 6 bases and the J gene lost 0 bases, with 12 bases spanning the gap. The CDR3 has 15 amino acids. Germline-derived CDR1 and CDR2 are MNHEY and SVGAGI. CDR3 residues: CASRAWGDSNQPQHF. DNA for the CDR3: TGTGCCAGCAGGGCTTGGGGGGATAGCAATCAGCCCCAGCATTTT.